The 12 T cell receptor beta chains listed next were all sequenced from one sample in a study of OX40 agonist ivuxolimab in advanced cancers. Library creation used the immunoSEQ multiplex PCR assay. This is the immuneACCESS table as TCRdb keeps it, with only in-frame sequences that have V and J called. A part of the clones is gone; compared with another copy, unresolved V genes explain less than half, and the rest is unexplained. The sample table contains 40,000 to 55,000 clones; only one count was recorded for about 93% of them. Roughly a quarter of the sample belongs to the ten largest clones. This material consisted of CD4+ or CD8+ T cells sorted from blood, taken in a trial of the OX40 agonist ivuxolimab. All receptors derive from an adult with an advanced solid tumor such as melanoma, head and neck, liver or kidney cancer.

This sequence joins TRBV27 and TRBJ2-3, with 9 bases identical to TRBD2. Trimming took 3 bases from V and 6 from J; bases not matched to a gene: 7. Per germline, CDR1 MNHEY and CDR2 SMNVEV (reference sequence). CDR3 size: 15 residues. The CDR3 loop is CASSLAGGPPDTQYF. For the CDR3, the DNA is TGTGCCAGCAGTTTGGCGGGAGGGCCTCCGGATACGCAGTATTTT.

The chain employs TRBV9 and TRBJ2-3; 7 bases agree with TRBD2. The CDR3 contains 15 residues. Germline V lookup: CDR1 SGDLS, CDR2 YYNGEE. The junction had 5 bases not matched to a gene; V was cut back by 0 bases and J by 4 bases. CDR3 in amino acids: CASSVEDGRPDTQYF. DNA for the CDR3: TGTGCCAGCAGCGTAGAGGACGGGAGGCCAGATACGCAGTATTTT.

The rearrangement uses TRBV4-1 and TRBJ2-2; D remains unclear. CDR1 MGHRA and CDR2 YSYEKL come from the germline V gene. The V gene lost 0 bases and the J gene lost 5 bases, with 16 bases spanning the gap. There are 17 residues in the CDR3. CDR3 sequence: CASSQDQVYGPTGELFF. As DNA, the CDR3 is TGCGCCAGCAGCCAAGATCAAGTATATGGTCCTACCGGGGAGCTGTTTTTT.

This chain connects TRBV27 to TRBJ1-1, with a possible D match to TRBD1 (6 bases). V was pared by 5 bases and J by 6 bases, with 10 bases between. Germline V gene sequence: CDR1 MNHEY, CDR2 SMNVEV (reference sequence). CDR3 length: 12 amino acids. CDR3 nucleotide sequence: TGTGCCAGCAGTCCTACAGGGTCTGAAGCTTTCTTT. Encoded protein: CASSPTGSEAFF.

The chain is built from TRBV28 and TRBJ2-7; possibly TRBD2 for D (5 bases). Trimming pared 5 bases from V and 3 bases from J, leaving 14 bases between. The CDR3 is 14 amino acids. Germline V CDR1 and CDR2: MDHEN, SYDVKM. The CDR3 protein is CASSPRGWGYEQYF. In DNA form, the CDR3 reads TGTGCCAGCAGTCCCCGGGGATGGGGCTACGAGCAGTACTTC. Full variable domain (missing parts from reference TRBV28 and TRBJ2-7): DVKVTQSSRYLVKRTGEKVFLECVQDMDHENMFWYRQDPGLGLRLIYFSYDVKMKEKGDIPEGYSVSREKKERFSLILESASTNQTSMYLCASSPRGWGYEQYFGPGTRLTVT.

V and J are TRBV27 and TRBJ2-7, with D hard to call. In germline, CDR1 is MNHEY, CDR2 SMNVEV (reference sequence). V dropped 0 bases and J dropped 5 bases, with 11 bases sitting between them. CDR3 size: 14 residues. This chain's CDR3 is CASSLSTQSHEQYF. CDR3 sequence (DNA): TGTGCCAGCAGTTTATCTACCCAGTCCCACGAGCAGTACTTC.

This clone was counted once. The CDR3 bases are TGCAGCGTCCCCCTGCGGGAGAGGGGGTACACAGATACGCAGTATTTT. Amino acid sequence: CSVPLRERGYTDTQYF. This chain connects TRBV29-1 to TRBJ2-3; tentative D call: TRBD2 (7 bases). The germline gives CDR1 SQVTM, CDR2 ANQGSEA. The ends were cut back, 6 bases at V and 2 bases at J, with 21 bases in the middle. This CDR3 contains 16 residues.

This clone occurred once. The chain carries TRBV9 and TRBJ2-3; TRBD2 is a possible D gene (5 bases). The germline gives CDR1 SGDLS, CDR2 YYNGEE. The V gene lost 0 bases and the J gene lost 0 bases, with 5 bases spanning the gap. This CDR3 spans 14 amino acids. The CDR3 region has the DNA TGTGCCAGCAGCGTAGGGACTAGCACAGATACGCAGTATTTT. Protein: CASSVGTSTDTQYF.

The chain recombines TRBV2 with TRBJ2-1; D may be TRBD2 (6 bases). The CDR3 runs to 10 residues. Trimming took 4 bases from V and 11 from J, leaving 6 bases between them. Germline V gene data show CDR1 as SNHLY and CDR2 as FYNNEI. CDR3 residues: CASSGTKQFF. The CDR3 DNA sequence: TGTGCCAGCAGTGGGACTAAGCAGTTCTTC.

The rearrangement links TRBV21-1 to TRBJ2-1; TRBD1 is the table's D call and was not checked against the DNA. TRBV21-1 is a documented pseudogene. The CDR3 extends over 17 amino acids. The CDR3 sequence: CASSTRSDRAVYNEQFF. As DNA, the CDR3 is TGTGCCAGCAGCACAAGGTCGGACAGGGCGGTCTACAATGAGCAGTTCTTC.

The chain joins TRBV14 to TRBJ2-7; D unresolved. V dropped 1 base and J dropped 6 bases, with 10 bases sitting between them. CDR3 size: 13 residues. From germline, CDR1 is SGHDN and CDR2 FVKESK. CDR3: CASSQAHGSEQYF. As DNA, the CDR3 is TGTGCCAGCAGCCAAGCACACGGGTCCGAGCAGTACTTC.

V and J are TRBV9 and TRBJ1-1, with D uncertain. Trimming left V 4 bases short and J 5 bases short, with 18 bases between. Germline V gene lookup returns CDR1 SGDLS and CDR2 YYNGEE. CDR3 length: 15 amino acids. CDR3 sequence reads: CASSTLGFRETEAFF. In DNA, the CDR3 is TGTGCCAGCAGCACCCTCGGGTTTCGAGAAACTGAAGCTTTCTTT.